Included here is one T cell receptor beta chain sequence, with context. This sample was taken from a study of blood T cell repertoires in COVID-19. Study summary: In each case, the material was cDNA or gDNA derived from T cells, B-cell-depleted T cells, or PBMCs.

Sequencing used immunoSEQ multiplex PCR; TCRdb keeps in-frame clones, though not all of them. The table includes 69,000 or so clones, about four fifths detected once. This clonotype was sampled from a woman of 80 years or more with active or convalescent COVID-19. Sequences were obtained from peripheral blood.

The CDR3: CASSDGLVINQETQYF. Here the CDR3 DNA reads TGTGCCAGCAGCGATGGACTAGTAATTAACCAAGAGACCCAGTACTTC. This chain links TRBV9 with TRBJ2-5, with 7 bases aligning to TRBD2. Germline loops: CDR1 SGDLS, CDR2 YYNGEE. The CDR3 is 16 residues long. Losses at the gene ends were 3 bases for V and 0 bases for J; bases not matched to a gene: 8. The variable domain in full, completed from reference TRBV9 and TRBJ2-5, reads DSGVTQTPKHLITATGQRVTLRCSPRSGDLSVYWYQQSLDQGLQFLIQYYNGEERAKGNILERFSAQQFPDLHSELNLSSLELGDSALYFCASSDGLVINQETQYFGPGTRLLVL.